Sequencing of this T cell receptor beta chain was carried out in a study of cytomegalovirus exposure and HLA in healthy donors. Generated by immunoSEQ multiplex PCR, the TCRdb table keeps only in-frame clones and is missing some. There are 200,000 or so clones in the sample; roughly 82% occur only once, and less than 8.5% lies in the top ten. This CDR3 has 15 residues. V was clipped by 1 base and J by 6 bases; unmatched bases: 6. Germline loops: CDR1 SGHRS, CDR2 YFSETQ. Specimen: PBMCs. The V and J genes are TRBV5-1 and TRBJ2-3, with 9 positions matching TRBD2. The TCR sequence derives from a man aged 18 to 29 in good health and CMV-seropositive. The CDR3 protein is CASSLYAGGWDTQYF. CDR3 nucleotide sequence: TGCGCCAGCAGCTTGTACGCGGGAGGGTGGGATACGCAGTATTTT.